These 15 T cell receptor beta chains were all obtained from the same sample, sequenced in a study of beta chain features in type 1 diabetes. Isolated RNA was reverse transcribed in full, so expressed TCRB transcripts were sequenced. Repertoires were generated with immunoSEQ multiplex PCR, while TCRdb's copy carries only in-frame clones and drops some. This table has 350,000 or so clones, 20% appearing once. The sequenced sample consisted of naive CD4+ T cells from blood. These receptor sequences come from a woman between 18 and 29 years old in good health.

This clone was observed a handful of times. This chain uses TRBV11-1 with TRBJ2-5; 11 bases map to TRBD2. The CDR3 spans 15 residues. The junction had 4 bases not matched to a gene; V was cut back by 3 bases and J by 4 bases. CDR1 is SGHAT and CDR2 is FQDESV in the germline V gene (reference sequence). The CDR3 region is CASSFRLAGLETQYF. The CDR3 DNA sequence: TGTGCCAGCAGCTTCCGACTAGCGGGGTTAGAGACCCAGTACTTC.

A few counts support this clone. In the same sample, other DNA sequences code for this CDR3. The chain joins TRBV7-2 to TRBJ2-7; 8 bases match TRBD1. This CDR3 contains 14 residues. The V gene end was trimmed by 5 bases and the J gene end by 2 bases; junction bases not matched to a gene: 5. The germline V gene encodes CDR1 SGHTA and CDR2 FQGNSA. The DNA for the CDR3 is TGTGCCAGCAGCCCCCAGGGACAGGCCTACGAGCAGTACTTC. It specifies CASSPQGQAYEQYF.

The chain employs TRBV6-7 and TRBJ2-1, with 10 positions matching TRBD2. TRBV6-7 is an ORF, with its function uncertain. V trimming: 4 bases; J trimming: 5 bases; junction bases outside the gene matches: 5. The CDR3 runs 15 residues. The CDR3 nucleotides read TGTGCCAGCAGTTCTTCCGGGACTAGCGACAATGAGCAGTTCTTC. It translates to CASSSSGTSDNEQFF.

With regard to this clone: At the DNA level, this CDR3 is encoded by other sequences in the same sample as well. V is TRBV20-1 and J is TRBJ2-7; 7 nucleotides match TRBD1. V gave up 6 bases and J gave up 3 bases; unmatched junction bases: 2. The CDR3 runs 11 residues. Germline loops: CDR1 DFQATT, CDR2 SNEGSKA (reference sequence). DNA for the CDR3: TGCAGTGCAAGACAGGGCTACGAGCAGTACTTC. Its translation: CSARQGYEQYF.

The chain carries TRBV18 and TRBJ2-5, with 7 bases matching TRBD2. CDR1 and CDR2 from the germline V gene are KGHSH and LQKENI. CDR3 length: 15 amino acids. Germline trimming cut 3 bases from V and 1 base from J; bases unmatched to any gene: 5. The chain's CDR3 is CASSPQGGAQETQYF. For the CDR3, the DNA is TGTGCCAGCTCACCTCAGGGAGGGGCCCAAGAGACCCAGTACTTC.

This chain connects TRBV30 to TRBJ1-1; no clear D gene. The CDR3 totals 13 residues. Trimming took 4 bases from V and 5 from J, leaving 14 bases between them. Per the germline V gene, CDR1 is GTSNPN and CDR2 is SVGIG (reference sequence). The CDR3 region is CAWNENRGTEAFF. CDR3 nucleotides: TGTGCCTGGAATGAAAACAGAGGGACTGAAGCTTTCTTT.

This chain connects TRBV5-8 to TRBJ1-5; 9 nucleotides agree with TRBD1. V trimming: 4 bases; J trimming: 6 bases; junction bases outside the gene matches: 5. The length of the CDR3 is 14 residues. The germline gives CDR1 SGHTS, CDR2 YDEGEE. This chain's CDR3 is CASSRNRGPQPQHF. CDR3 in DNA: TGTGCCAGCAGCCGTAACAGGGGGCCTCAGCCCCAGCATTTT.

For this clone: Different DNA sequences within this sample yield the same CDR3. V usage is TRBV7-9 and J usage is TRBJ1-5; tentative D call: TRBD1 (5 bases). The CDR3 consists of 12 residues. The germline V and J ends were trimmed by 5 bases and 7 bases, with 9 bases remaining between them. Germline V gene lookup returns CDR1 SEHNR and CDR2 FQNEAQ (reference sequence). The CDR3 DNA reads TGTGCCAGCAGCCGGGGGGACCAGCCCCAGCATTTT. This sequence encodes CASSRGDQPQHF. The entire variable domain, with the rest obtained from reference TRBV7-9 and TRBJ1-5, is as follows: DTGVSQNPRHKITKRGQNVTFRCDPISEHNRLYWYRQTLGQGPEFLTYFQNEAQLEKSRLLSDRFSAERPKGSFSTLEIQRTEQGDSAMYLCASSRGDQPQHFGDGTRLSIL.

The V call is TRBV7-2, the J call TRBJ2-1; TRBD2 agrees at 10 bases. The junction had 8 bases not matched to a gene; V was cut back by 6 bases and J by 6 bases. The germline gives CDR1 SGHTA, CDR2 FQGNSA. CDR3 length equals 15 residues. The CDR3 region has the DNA TGTGCCAGCAGACCAAGCGGGGGGGCCTTCAATGAGCAGTTCTTC. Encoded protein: CASRPSGGAFNEQFF.

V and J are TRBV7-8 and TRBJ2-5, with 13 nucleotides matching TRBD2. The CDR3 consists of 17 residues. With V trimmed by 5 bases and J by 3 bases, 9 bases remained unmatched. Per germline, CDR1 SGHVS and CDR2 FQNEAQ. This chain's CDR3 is CASSTRTSGRGEETQYF. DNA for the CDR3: TGTGCCAGCAGCACCCGGACTAGCGGGAGAGGGGAAGAGACCCAGTACTTC.

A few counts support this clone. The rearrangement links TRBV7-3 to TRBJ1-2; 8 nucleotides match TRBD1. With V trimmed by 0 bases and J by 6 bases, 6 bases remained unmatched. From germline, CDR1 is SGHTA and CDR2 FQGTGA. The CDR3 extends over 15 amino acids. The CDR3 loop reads CASSLTHRGYDGYTF. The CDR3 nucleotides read TGTGCCAGCAGCTTAACCCACAGGGGGTACGATGGCTACACCTTC.

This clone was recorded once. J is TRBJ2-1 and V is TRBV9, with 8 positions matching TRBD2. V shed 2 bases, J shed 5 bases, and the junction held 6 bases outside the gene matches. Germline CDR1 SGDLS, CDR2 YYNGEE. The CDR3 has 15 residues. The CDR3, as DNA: TGTGCCAGCAGCGTCACGGGGGGGTGGCACAATGAGCAGTTCTTC. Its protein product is CASSVTGGWHNEQFF.

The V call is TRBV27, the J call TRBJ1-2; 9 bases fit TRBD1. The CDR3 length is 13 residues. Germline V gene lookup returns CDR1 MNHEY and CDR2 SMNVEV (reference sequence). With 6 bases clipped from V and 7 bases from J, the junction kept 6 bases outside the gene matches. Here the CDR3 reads CASSGQGTGGYTF. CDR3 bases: TGTGCCAGCAGCGGACAGGGGACGGGTGGCTACACCTTC.

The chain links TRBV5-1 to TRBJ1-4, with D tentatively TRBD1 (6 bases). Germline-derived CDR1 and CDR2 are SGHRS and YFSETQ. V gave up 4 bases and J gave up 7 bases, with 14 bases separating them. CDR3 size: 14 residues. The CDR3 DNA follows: TGCGCCAGCAGCGAAGGACAGCCCGGTGAAAAACTGTTTTTT. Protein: CASSEGQPGEKLFF.

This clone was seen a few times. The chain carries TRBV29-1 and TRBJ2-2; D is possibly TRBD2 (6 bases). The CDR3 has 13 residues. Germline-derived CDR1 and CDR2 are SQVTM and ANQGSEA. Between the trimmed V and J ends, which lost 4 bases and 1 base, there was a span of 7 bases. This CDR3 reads CSVGGVNTGELFF. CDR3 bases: TGCAGCGTTGGCGGGGTGAACACCGGGGAGCTGTTTTTT.